These 28 T cell receptor beta chains share one sample of origin, sequenced in a study of blood T cells in healthy people across ages. Next came a second PCR, run for about 6 to 12 cycles, which used a sample-barcoded 5' primer along with a J-beta primer mix. Each CDR3 protein is one row after TCRdb ran MiXCR on the 5' RACE reads. The profile shows more than 650,000 distinct CDR3 sequences, around a fifth of them singletons. Specimen: blood. The receptors were gathered from a man between 65 and 85 years old in good health.

Many counts were recorded for this clonotype. J is TRBJ2-3 and V is TRBV4-2; D not certain. The CDR3 contains 14 residues. Germline V gene sequence: CDR1 LGHNA, CDR2 YNFKEQ. V lost 0 bases and J 9 bases, leaving 13 bases between the germline ends. The CDR3 DNA follows: TGTGCCAGCAGCCAAGAATTTGGGGTCGGCACGCAGTATTTT. It codes for CASSQEFGVGTQYF.

This clonotype was found a few times. J is TRBJ2-2 and V is TRBV29-1, with a tentative D call TRBD2 (5 bases). This CDR3 comprises 14 residues. CDR1 is SQVTM and CDR2 is ANQGSEA in the germline V gene. Deletions cut 4 bases from V and 3 bases from J, with 12 bases between. CDR3 region: CSVARADYTGELFF. CDR3 nucleotides: TGCAGCGTTGCGAGGGCAGACTACACCGGGGAGCTGTTTTTT.

This clonotype was picked up a small number of times. The gene calls are TRBV6-4 and TRBJ2-1; TRBD2 aligns across 7 bases. CDR1 and CDR2 from the germline V gene are MRHNA and SNTAGT. V lost 0 bases and J lost 2; bases outside the gene matches: 1. This CDR3 is built from 15 residues. The DNA of the CDR3 is TGTGCCAGCAGTGACTCGCGGGAGCCCTACAATGAGCAGTTCTTC. Amino acids: CASSDSREPYNEQFF.

This clonotype has just a few counts. The rearrangement joins TRBV12-3 or TRBV12-4 to TRBJ2-7; 8 positions agree with TRBD1. The CDR3 length is 14 residues. V shed 6 bases and J 1 base; nucleotides not matched to a gene: 5. The CDR3 loop is CASRKGQDSYEQYF. CDR3 nucleotide sequence: TGTGCCAGCAGGAAGGGACAGGATTCCTACGAGCAGTACTTC.

The chain has TRBV10-3 and TRBJ1-5, with D unclear. Trimming took off 2 bases at V and 4 bases at J, with 3 bases between the two ends. The germline CDR1 and CDR2 sequences are ENHRY and SYGVKD. The CDR3 length is 12 residues. The CDR3 spells CAISEGNQPQHF. In DNA form, the CDR3 reads TGTGCCATCAGTGAGGGAAATCAGCCCCAGCATTTT.

The CDR3 nucleotides read TGTGCCAGCAGCCCGGGACGGAGGGCTTTCTTT. Residues: CASSPGRRAFF. The rearrangement links TRBV28 to TRBJ1-1, with a possible D match to TRBD1 (5 bases). The germline V gene has CDR1 MDHEN and CDR2 SYDVKM. The CDR3 is 11 residues long. The V and J ends lost 6 bases and 11 bases respectively, with 13 bases between them. The entire variable domain, with the rest obtained from reference TRBV28 and TRBJ1-1, is as follows: DVKVTQSSRYLVKRTGEKVFLECVQDMDHENMFWYRQDPGLGLRLIYFSYDVKMKEKGDIPEGYSVSREKKERFSLILESASTNQTSMYLCASSPGRRAFFGQGTRLTVV.

The chain uses TRBV27 and TRBJ2-3; D is undetermined. The CDR3 sequence is 14 residues long. Germline CDR1 and CDR2: MNHEY and SMNVEV (reference sequence). V lost 5 bases, J lost 2 bases, and 11 bases lay in between. This chain's CDR3 is CASSQYHLTDTQYF. The CDR3 DNA sequence: TGTGCCAGCAGTCAATACCATCTCACAGATACGCAGTATTTT.

J is TRBJ2-1 and V is TRBV19; 9 nucleotides align to TRBD1. This CDR3 spans 16 amino acids. Germline V lookup: CDR1 LNHDA, CDR2 SQIVND (reference sequence). V dropped 3 bases and J dropped 3; count of bases not matched to a gene: 6. CDR3: CASSILPGQGYNEQFF. Here the CDR3 DNA reads TGTGCCAGTAGTATCTTGCCGGGACAGGGCTACAATGAGCAGTTCTTC.

This CDR3 reads CASSLAGTNSPLHF. In DNA, the CDR3 is TGCGCCAGCAGCTTGGCGGGGACAAATTCACCCCTCCACTTT. The rearrangement joins TRBV5-1 to TRBJ1-6; a possible D gene is TRBD1 (6 bases). With 0 bases removed from V and 7 bases from J, the gap between germline ends came to 8 bases. Looked up from germline, CDR1 is SGHRS and CDR2 is YFSETQ. The CDR3 has 14 residues. The variable domain in full, with the rest retrieved from reference TRBV5-1 and TRBJ1-6, is KAGVTQTPRYLIKTRGQQVTLSCSPISGHRSVSWYQQTPGQGLQFLFEYFSETQRNKGNFPGRFSGRQFSNSRSEMNVSTLELGDSALYLCASSLAGTNSPLHFGNGTRLTVT.

The rearrangement links TRBV28 to TRBJ1-1; D ambiguous. The CDR3 covers 14 residues. Trimming pared 1 base from V and 12 bases from J, leaving 18 bases between. CDR1 is MDHEN, CDR2 SYDVKM, per germline. In DNA form, the CDR3 reads TGTGCCAGCAGTTTATCAGGACTCGCCCCTGGGTCTTTCTTT. It codes for CASSLSGLAPGSFF.

A few counts support this clonotype. The chain uses TRBV14 and TRBJ2-1; 7 nucleotides agree with TRBD1. Germline V gives CDR1 SGHDN, CDR2 FVKESK. The V and J ends lost 1 base and 0 bases, in that order; junction bases with no gene match: 3. The CDR3 runs to 16 residues. Here the CDR3 DNA reads TGTGCCAGCAGCCAAGTTGCAGGGGGCTCCTACAATGAGCAGTTCTTC. Protein: CASSQVAGGSYNEQFF. The full variable domain, in which reference TRBV14 and TRBJ2-1 provide the parts outside the CDR3, is EAGVTQFPSHSVIEKGQTVTLRCDPISGHDNLYWYRRVMGKEIKFLLHFVKESKQDESGMPNNRFLAERTGGTYSTLKVQPAELEDSGVYFCASSQVAGGSYNEQFFGPGTRLTVL.

V and J are TRBV27 and TRBJ2-5; perhaps TRBD1 as D (5 bases). The V gene's germline CDR1 is MNHEY and CDR2 SMNVEV (reference sequence). Between the trimmed V and J ends, which lost 10 bases and 4 bases, there was a span of 13 bases. This CDR3 region has 12 residues. Here the CDR3 DNA reads TGTGCCATCGGAAGGGGTAGAGAGACCCAGTACTTC. It is translated as CAIGRGRETQYF.

The genes are TRBV5-1 and TRBJ1-1; TRBD1 matches 7 bases. The ends lost 0 bases at V and 5 bases at J; junction bases unmatched: 10. There are 16 residues in the CDR3. In germline, CDR1 is SGHRS, CDR2 YFSETQ. CDR3 region: CASSLAQGVRGTEAFF. The CDR3 region has the DNA TGCGCCAGCAGCTTGGCCCAGGGGGTTCGAGGGACTGAAGCTTTCTTT. Full variable domain (remainder filled in from reference TRBV5-1 and TRBJ1-1): KAGVTQTPRYLIKTRGQQVTLSCSPISGHRSVSWYQQTPGQGLQFLFEYFSETQRNKGNFPGRFSGRQFSNSRSEMNVSTLELGDSALYLCASSLAQGVRGTEAFFGQGTRLTVV.

The CDR3 bases are TGTGCCAGTAGTCCCTGGGGGGGGTCCTACAATGAGCAGTTCTTC. This gives the protein CASSPWGGSYNEQFF. The gene calls are TRBV19 and TRBJ2-1, with 7 bases aligning to TRBD2. Losses at the gene ends were 5 bases for V and 1 base for J; bases not matched to a gene: 5. The germline V gene has CDR1 LNHDA and CDR2 SQIVND (reference sequence). The CDR3 consists of 15 residues.

On this clonotype: A read error may produce the germline difference seen at one junction end. The chain links TRBV6-5 to TRBJ2-3, with D possibly being TRBD2 (5 bases). The CDR3 is 17 residues long. Germline CDR1 is MNHEY and CDR2 is SVGAGI. CDR3 loop: CASSYSTWGASTDTQYF. As DNA, the CDR3 is TGCGCCAGCAGTTACTCGACCTGGGGAGCTAGCACAGATACGCAGTATTTT.

This clonotype was detected only a few times. V usage is TRBV9 and J usage is TRBJ2-5; D remains unclear. Looked up from germline, CDR1 is SGDLS and CDR2 is YYNGEE. The length of the CDR3 is 14 residues. Trimming removed 0 bases at V and 0 bases at J, with 6 bases between. DNA for the CDR3: TGTGCCAGCAGCGTAGAGGCGGACCAAGAGACCCAGTACTTC. Translation gives CASSVEADQETQYF.

This chain uses TRBV20-1 with TRBJ2-1; 8 nucleotides align to TRBD2. The length of the CDR3 is 15 residues. CDR1 is DFQATT and CDR2 is SNEGSKA in the germline V gene (reference sequence). V trimming: 3 bases; J trimming: 0 bases; junction bases outside the gene matches: 4. CDR3 DNA sequence: TGCAGTGCTAGCAAGCTAGCGGGCTCCTACAATGAGCAGTTCTTC. Its translation: CSASKLAGSYNEQFF.

The chain joins TRBV28 to TRBJ1-5, with 9 bases aligning to TRBD1. Looked up from germline, CDR1 is MDHEN and CDR2 is SYDVKM. The CDR3 runs to 17 residues. With 7 bases clipped from V and 2 bases from J, the junction kept 12 bases outside the gene matches. CDR3 in amino acids: CASIQTGGTLGNQPQHF. The CDR3 DNA reads as TGTGCCAGCATCCAGACAGGGGGGACGTTGGGCAATCAGCCCCAGCATTTT.

This clonotype has a single count. V gene TRBV12-3 or TRBV12-4 combines with J gene TRBJ2-7; D gene ambiguous. The germline V and J ends were trimmed by 3 bases and 0 bases, with 6 bases remaining between them. The CDR3 totals 13 residues. CDR3 DNA sequence: TGTGCCAGCAGTTTGCACAACTCCTACGAGCAGTACTTC. This gives the protein CASSLHNSYEQYF.

This clonotype was observed a few times. V usage is TRBV5-1 and J usage is TRBJ2-4, with TRBD2 as a possible D gene (5 bases). V shed 4 bases and J shed 1 base, with 18 bases lying between them. CDR1 SGHRS and CDR2 YFSETQ come from the germline V gene. The CDR3 is made up of 17 amino acids. The DNA of the CDR3 is TGCGCCAGCAGCCCCACGGGGTCGTTTTCGGCCAAAAACATTCAGTACTTC. Residues: CASSPTGSFSAKNIQYF.

The chain links TRBV7-2 to TRBJ2-1; a weak D match, TRBD2 (5 bases). The germline V gene has CDR1 SGHTA and CDR2 FQGNSA. The length of the CDR3 is 15 residues. V gave up 3 bases and J gave up 0 bases, with 9 bases separating them. CDR3 DNA sequence: TGTGCCAGCAGCTTTCACAGCGGCTCCTACAATGAGCAGTTCTTC. It is translated as CASSFHSGSYNEQFF.

This clonotype was recorded a few times. The gene calls are TRBV7-9 and TRBJ1-1; no definite D call. Trimming took off 4 bases at V and 1 base at J, with 7 bases between the two ends. Germline-derived CDR1 and CDR2 are SEHNR and FQNEAQ (reference sequence). The length of the CDR3 is 13 residues. Written as DNA, the CDR3 is TGTGCCAGCAGCTACGTGGAGAACACTGAAGCTTTCTTT. It yields the protein CASSYVENTEAFF.

This clonotype was seen a few times. The chain links TRBV19 to TRBJ1-2; D is perhaps TRBD1 (5 bases). V was trimmed by 5 bases and J by 6 bases, leaving 10 bases between them. This CDR3 is 12 amino acids long. CDR1 is LNHDA, CDR2 SQIVND, per germline (reference sequence). The CDR3 protein is CASSLRGNGYTF. CDR3 nucleotides: TGTGCCAGTAGTCTAAGGGGCAATGGCTACACCTTC.

This clonotype turned up a few times. The chain uses TRBV20-1 and TRBJ2-3; D ambiguous. The germline V gene has CDR1 DFQATT and CDR2 SNEGSKA (reference sequence). Trimming shortened V by 3 bases and J by 0 bases, and 10 bases separated the two germline ends. The CDR3 loop spans 14 amino acids. This CDR3 reads CSASRPASTDTQYF. CDR3 DNA sequence: TGCAGTGCTAGTCGGCCGGCTAGCACAGATACGCAGTATTTT.

Many counts were recorded for this clonotype. This chain joins TRBV20-1 and TRBJ2-3; maybe TRBD2 (5 bases). Deletions cut 5 bases from V and 9 bases from J, with 15 bases between. There are 12 residues in the CDR3. Germline CDR1 reads DFQATT; CDR2 reads SNEGSKA (reference sequence). The CDR3 loop reads CSAGQLERTQYF. The CDR3 DNA follows: TGCAGTGCTGGCCAACTAGAGAGAACGCAGTATTTT.

The sample holds a few counts of this clonotype. The rearrangement links TRBV20-1 to TRBJ2-7, with 9 bases aligning to TRBD2. CDR3 length equals 12 residues. The germline V gene has CDR1 DFQATT and CDR2 SNEGSKA (reference sequence). After removal of 3 bases from V and 4 bases from J, the junction contained 1 base not matched to a gene. The CDR3 coding sequence is TGCAGTGCTAGCGGACTAGCGTACGAGCAGTACTTC. Its translation is CSASGLAYEQYF.

This chain connects TRBV5-1 to TRBJ2-3, with D perhaps TRBD2 (6 bases). The CDR3 consists of 16 residues. V was cut by 0 bases and J by 2 bases, with 13 bases left in between. Germline CDR1 and CDR2: SGHRS and YFSETQ. The DNA of the CDR3 is TGCGCCAGCAGCTTGGAGGGCGGAGGGTACACAGATACGCAGTATTTT. It encodes CASSLEGGGYTDTQYF.

This clonotype has a handful of counts. The chain couples TRBV5-6 to TRBJ2-3, with 7 nucleotides matching TRBD2. CDR1 and CDR2 from the germline V gene are SGHDT and YYEEEE. The CDR3 covers 15 residues. J gave up 4 bases and V 5 bases, and 10 bases lay outside the gene matches. The CDR3 nucleotides are TGTGCCAGCAGTTCGCAGACTAGCTGGGCAGATACGCAGTATTTT. Translated, it gives CASSSQTSWADTQYF.